Sequencing of this T cell receptor (beta chain) was carried out in a study of early T cells in non-severe SARS-CoV-2 infection. On the study more broadly: Investigators sequenced bulk RNA drawn from unsorted whole blood, and chains remained unpaired.

There are 11 residues in the CDR3. Germline V CDR1 and CDR2: SGHAT, FQNNGV. Trimming took 5 bases from V and 8 from J, leaving 7 bases between them. TCRdb fed the 5' RACE reads into MiXCR, producing one record per CDR3 protein. The profile covers 39,000 or so distinct CDR3 sequences, with 4.5% to 7% appearing a single time and about 4.7% taken by the ten largest. General study findings and limits: The study's VDJdb matching favored anti-spike CD8 responses and missed private and CD4 specificities.

This clonotype came up many times. The antigen is not known. Sequencing used whole blood, obtained at baseline. The origin of this receptor is an adult who was a healthcare worker with PCR-confirmed SARS-CoV-2 infection or an uninfected control (not recorded which). This chain uses TRBV11-2 with TRBJ2-1, with no clear D. The CDR3 DNA follows: TGTGCCAGCAGCCCGGAGTATGAGCAGTTCTTC. It encodes CASSPEYEQFF.